This T cell receptor (beta chain) was identified during a study of post-analysis software for immune sequencing data. This clonotype came up many times. The antigen remains unidentified. Germline V lookup: CDR1 DFQATT, CDR2 SNEGSKA (reference sequence). This CDR3 is built from 16 residues. V lost 5 bases and J lost 0; bases outside the gene matches: 9. Study-level results: F-measure co-clustering was strong for batch-matched samples. When compared against controls, multiple sclerosis patients showed significantly lower normalized Chao1 diversity. Relative to controls, patients had several TRBV segments at higher frequency, with TRBV5-6, TRBV5-1 and TRBV20-1 among these.

The library was made from cDNA and included unique molecular identifiers. TCRdb called the PCR reads again in MiXCR, with one record for every CDR3 protein. The sample lists around 200,000 distinct CDR3 sequences; approximately 29% were seen once. Sequenced material: blood. J is TRBJ1-5 and V is TRBV20-1, with 8 bases aligning to TRBD1. This clonotype was obtained from a girl aged 2-17 years with multiple sclerosis. In nucleotides, the CDR3 is TGCAGTGCTCGGACAGGGTCTTCGTCTAGCAATCAGCCCCAGCATTTT. Translation gives CSARTGSSSSNQPQHF.